The next 13 T cell receptor beta chains were all read from a single sample in a study of CD4 and CD8 cells across lung adenocarcinoma regions. TCRdb re-derived calls from the PCR reads in MiXCR, one entry per CDR3 protein. This sample has 4,500 to 6,000 distinct CDR3 sequences, with roughly 60% found just once. Material for sequencing was CD4+ T cells from the center of a lung tumor. Every receptor here comes from a male donor with lung adenocarcinoma. The CD4 and CD8 labels of this study may be unreliable.

CDR3 protein: CASTPGRVTTYEQYF. The CDR3, as DNA: TGTGCCAGCACGCCGGGCAGGGTGACTACCTACGAGCAGTACTTC. The chain combines TRBV6-1 with TRBJ2-5; D possibly matches TRBD1 or TRBD2 (5 bases each). The DNA end lines up better with TRBJ2-7; the J call may be wrong. The CDR3 is 15 residues long. Germline V gives CDR1 MNHNS, CDR2 SASEGT.

Worth noting for this clonotype: One junction end disagrees with the germline gene, perhaps due to a read error. The J gene is TRBJ2-1, the V gene TRBV7-7; no clear D gene. The V gene's germline CDR1 is SSHAT and CDR2 FNYEAQ (reference sequence). The CDR3 has 13 amino acids. CDR3 nucleotides: TGTGCTAGCAGCTTGGGTATGGGTGGAGAGCAGTTCTTC. It codes for CASSLGMGGEQFF.

The chain carries TRBV9 and TRBJ1-3; weak D call: TRBD1 (5 bases). The CDR3 is 14 amino acids. Deletions cut 4 bases from V and 2 bases from J, with 10 bases between. In germline, CDR1 is SGDLS, CDR2 YYNGEE. CDR3 sequence: CASSSGTPGNTIYF. CDR3 sequence (DNA): TGTGCCAGCAGCTCCGGGACTCCTGGAAACACCATATATTTT.

This clonotype was picked up one time. V usage is TRBV7-8 and J usage is TRBJ2-3; TRBD2 matches 11 bases. Trimming took 4 bases from V and 7 from J; bases not matched to a gene: 10. The CDR3 runs 16 residues. Germline V gene data show CDR1 as SGHVS and CDR2 as FQNEAQ. As DNA, the CDR3 is TGTGCCAGCAGCTCCGAGGCTCGACTAGCGGGGAATACGCAGTATTTT. Encoded protein: CASSSEARLAGNTQYF.

This clonotype is medium-sized within its sample. The V and J genes are TRBV4-1 and TRBJ2-3; 13 bases line up with TRBD2. The ends lost 1 base at V and 6 bases at J; junction bases unmatched: 4. Germline loops: CDR1 MGHRA, CDR2 YSYEKL. This CDR3 has 16 amino acids. The CDR3 is CASSQGLAGGGDTQYF. CDR3 DNA sequence: TGCGCCAGCAGCCAAGGACTAGCGGGAGGTGGGGATACGCAGTATTTT.

This clonotype appeared a single time. The chain carries TRBV18 and TRBJ2-2, with 9 positions matching TRBD1. The germline V gene has CDR1 KGHSH and CDR2 LQKENI. V was clipped by 3 bases and J by 0 bases; unmatched bases: 2. The CDR3 runs 16 residues. The CDR3 DNA follows: TGTGCCAGCTCACCCGACAGGGGGACGAACACCGGGGAGCTGTTTTTT. It is translated as CASSPDRGTNTGELFF.

The chain couples TRBV11-2 to TRBJ2-1, with a possible D match to TRBD2 (6 bases). The germline V and J ends were trimmed by 5 bases and 7 bases, with 18 bases remaining between them. The length of the CDR3 is 15 residues. The germline V gene has CDR1 SGHAT and CDR2 FQNNGV. In DNA form, the CDR3 reads TGTGCCAGCAGCCCCCGGAGGGTTCGCTCAAATGAGCAGTTCTTC. Its translation is CASSPRRVRSNEQFF.

The gene calls are TRBV6-1 and TRBJ2-3, with TRBD2 as a possible D gene (7 bases). V was cut by 8 bases and J by 4 bases, with 22 bases left in between. The germline gives CDR1 MNHNS, CDR2 SASEGT. The CDR3 extends over 16 amino acids. The CDR3 DNA is TGTGCCAGCGCGGCTGGCGGGGGCGGTGGCCCAGATACGCAGTATTTT. It is translated as CASAAGGGGGPDTQYF.

The rearrangement joins TRBV6-5 to TRBJ2-1; TRBD1 is a possible D gene (5 bases). Germline V lookup: CDR1 MNHEY, CDR2 SVGAGI. Trimming took off 4 bases at V and 6 bases at J, with 10 bases between the two ends. The CDR3 has 13 amino acids. The CDR3 nucleotides are TGTGCCAGCAGTTTTCAGGGTGGCAATGAGCAGTTCTTC. Its translation is CASSFQGGNEQFF.

The chain recombines TRBV7-8 with TRBJ2-1; D gene ambiguous. CDR3 length: 15 residues. V was trimmed by 0 bases and J by 7 bases, leaving 13 bases between them. Germline assignment: CDR1 SGHVS and CDR2 FQNEAQ. The CDR3 protein is CASSLARLSGNEQFF. The CDR3 nucleotides are TGTGCCAGCAGCTTAGCGCGGCTCAGTGGTAATGAGCAGTTCTTC.

This rearrangement joins TRBV18 to TRBJ2-1, with D unclear. Germline lookup yields CDR1 KGHSH and CDR2 LQKENI. V lost 2 bases, J lost 9 bases, and 8 bases lay in between. The CDR3 covers 12 residues. CDR3 sequence: CASSPANTEQFF. DNA for the CDR3: TGTGCCAGCTCACCAGCGAATACTGAGCAGTTCTTC.

The rearrangement uses TRBV12-3 or TRBV12-4 and TRBJ2-4; D perhaps matches TRBD1 (5 bases). The CDR3 has 13 amino acids. Trimming left V 7 bases short and J 8 bases short, with 15 bases between. The CDR3 DNA follows: TGTGCCAGCATGGTTCAGGGAAGGGACATTCAGTACTTC. Protein: CASMVQGRDIQYF.

This clonotype was counted a single time. One end of the junction does not line up with germline, which may come from a read error. The J gene is TRBJ2-3, the V gene TRBV27, with 7 bases lining up with TRBD2. This CDR3 is built from 14 residues. Per the germline V gene, CDR1 is MNHEY and CDR2 is SMNVEV (reference sequence). The CDR3 protein is CASRGGCSKDTQYF. Here the CDR3 DNA reads TGTGCCAGCAGGGGGGGGTGTTCCAAAGACACGCAGTACTTT.